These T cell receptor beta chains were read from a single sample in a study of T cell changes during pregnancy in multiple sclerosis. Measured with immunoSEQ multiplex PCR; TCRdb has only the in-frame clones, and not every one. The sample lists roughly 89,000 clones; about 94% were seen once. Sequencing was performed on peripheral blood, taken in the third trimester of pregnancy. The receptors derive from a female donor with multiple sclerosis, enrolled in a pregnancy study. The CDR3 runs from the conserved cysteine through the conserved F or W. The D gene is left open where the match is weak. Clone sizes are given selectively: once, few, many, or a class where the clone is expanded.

cdr3_aa: CASSLGGGARAYEQYF; cdr3_nt: TGTGCCAGCAGCTTAGGAGGCGGCGCACGAGCGTACGAGCAGTACTTC; j_call: TRBJ2-7; cdr3_length: 16; clone_size: few; v_call: TRBV11-1; d_call: .
cdr3_aa: CASSEAPRTANYGYTF; cdr3_nt: TGTGCCAGCAGTGAAGCCCCTCGGACAGCTAACTATGGCTACACCTTC; j_call: TRBJ1-2; cdr3_length: 16; clone_size: once; v_call: TRBV6-1; d_call: .
cdr3_aa: CASSLQGSYNEQFF; cdr3_nt: TGTGCCAGCAGTTTGCAGGGGTCCTACAATGAGCAGTTCTTC; j_call: TRBJ2-1; cdr3_length: 14; clone_size: .; v_call: TRBV27; d_call: .
cdr3_aa: CASSSLAGGNNEQFF; cdr3_nt: TGTGCCAGCAGCTCACTAGCGGGAGGGAACAATGAGCAGTTCTTC; j_call: TRBJ2-1; cdr3_length: 15; clone_size: .; v_call: TRBV6-4; d_call: TRBD2
cdr3_aa: CASSKSPRDRVTYEQYF; cdr3_nt: TGTGCCAGCAGCAAATCCCCCCGGGACAGGGTAACGTACGAGCAGTACTTC; j_call: TRBJ2-7; cdr3_length: 17; clone_size: .; v_call: TRBV21-1; d_call: .
cdr3_aa: CASSLSGQGGAFF; cdr3_nt: TGTGCCAGCAGTTTATCGGGACAGGGCGGAGCTTTCTTT; j_call: TRBJ1-1; cdr3_length: 13; clone_size: .; v_call: TRBV28; d_call: TRBD1
cdr3_aa: CASSPLAGAATDTQYF; cdr3_nt: TGTGCCAGCAGTCCCCTAGCGGGAGCCGCCACAGATACGCAGTATTTT; j_call: TRBJ2-3; cdr3_length: 16; clone_size: once; v_call: TRBV27; d_call: TRBD2
cdr3_aa: CASSERRERNNEQFF; cdr3_nt: TGTGCCAGCAGCGAGAGGCGGGAGCGGAACAATGAGCAGTTCTTC; j_call: TRBJ2-1; cdr3_length: 15; clone_size: .; v_call: TRBV9; d_call: TRBD2
cdr3_aa: CASSPGLAGNEQFF; cdr3_nt: TGTGCCAGCAGCCCGGGACTAGCGGGCAATGAGCAGTTCTTC; j_call: TRBJ2-1; cdr3_length: 14; clone_size: .; v_call: TRBV27; d_call: TRBD2
cdr3_aa: CASSYWGQGASDEQYF; cdr3_nt: TGTGCCAGCAGTTACTGGGGACAGGGGGCCTCGGACGAGCAGTACTTC; j_call: TRBJ2-7; cdr3_length: 16; clone_size: .; v_call: TRBV6-5; d_call: TRBD1
cdr3_aa: CASTDRNTGELFF; cdr3_nt: TGTGCCAGCACGGACAGGAACACCGGGGAGCTGTTTTTT; j_call: TRBJ2-2; cdr3_length: 13; clone_size: .; v_call: TRBV2; d_call: .
cdr3_aa: CASSTPDRADEQFF; cdr3_nt: TGTGCCAGTAGTACTCCCGACAGGGCTGATGAGCAGTTCTTC; j_call: TRBJ2-1; cdr3_length: 14; clone_size: once; v_call: TRBV19; d_call: TRBD1
cdr3_aa: CASSERGNQPQHF; cdr3_nt: TGTGCCAGCAGTGAACGGGGGAATCAGCCCCAGCATTTT; j_call: TRBJ1-5; cdr3_length: 13; clone_size: .; v_call: TRBV6-1; d_call: .
cdr3_aa: CAISRGSYEQYF; cdr3_nt: TGTGCCATCAGCAGGGGGTCCTACGAGCAGTACTTC; j_call: TRBJ2-7; cdr3_length: 12; clone_size: .; v_call: TRBV10-3; d_call: TRBD1
cdr3_aa: CASSGGIGEQFF; cdr3_nt: TGTGCCAGCAGCGGAGGCATTGGAGAGCAGTTCTTC; j_call: TRBJ2-1; cdr3_length: 12; clone_size: .; v_call: TRBV6-1; d_call: .
cdr3_aa: CASSERGRGGNQPQHF; cdr3_nt: TGTGCCAGCAGTGAGAGGGGGCGGGGGGGCAATCAGCCCCAGCATTTT; j_call: TRBJ1-5; cdr3_length: 16; clone_size: .; v_call: TRBV2; d_call: TRBD1
cdr3_aa: CASSPAGQAYEQYF; cdr3_nt: TGTGCCAGCAGCCCCGCGGGTCAAGCCTACGAGCAGTACTTC; j_call: TRBJ2-7; cdr3_length: 14; clone_size: .; v_call: TRBV9; d_call: .
cdr3_aa: CASSTPTSGNYF; cdr3_nt: TGTGCCAGCAGCACCCCTACTAGCGGGAACTACTTC; j_call: TRBJ2-5; cdr3_length: 12; clone_size: .; v_call: TRBV11-2; d_call: TRBD2
cdr3_aa: CASTAGNQPQHF; cdr3_nt: TGTGCCAGCACAGCAGGAAATCAGCCCCAGCATTTT; j_call: TRBJ1-5; cdr3_length: 12; clone_size: once; v_call: TRBV2; d_call: .
cdr3_aa: CASSRMAGEVEQFF; cdr3_nt: TGTGCCAGCAGCCGGATGGCGGGAGAGGTTGAGCAGTTCTTC; j_call: TRBJ2-1; cdr3_length: 14; clone_size: .; v_call: TRBV7-2; d_call: TRBD2
cdr3_aa: CSVGGYDGYTF; cdr3_nt: TGCAGCGTTGGGGGCTATGATGGCTACACCTTC; j_call: TRBJ1-2; cdr3_length: 11; clone_size: .; v_call: TRBV29-1; d_call: .
cdr3_aa: CASSVEGRYEQYF; cdr3_nt: TGCGCCAGCAGCGTCGAGGGTCGGTACGAGCAGTACTTC; j_call: TRBJ2-7; cdr3_length: 13; clone_size: .; v_call: TRBV5-1; d_call: .
cdr3_aa: CASSLGGRPGELFF; cdr3_nt: TGTGCCAGCAGCTTAGGCGGCAGACCGGGGGAGCTGTTTTTT; j_call: TRBJ2-2; cdr3_length: 14; clone_size: .; v_call: TRBV7-9; d_call: .
cdr3_aa: CSAHSDTQYF; cdr3_nt: TGCAGTGCCCACTCAGATACGCAGTATTTT; j_call: TRBJ2-3; cdr3_length: 10; clone_size: .; v_call: TRBV20-1; d_call: .
cdr3_aa: CASSLAGDSLYGYTF; cdr3_nt: TGTGCCAGCAGCTTGGCCGGGGACAGTCTTTATGGCTACACCTTC; j_call: TRBJ1-2; cdr3_length: 15; clone_size: .; v_call: TRBV5-4; d_call: TRBD1
cdr3_aa: CASRGQGRTNEKLFF; cdr3_nt: TGTGCCAGCAGAGGACAGGGAAGAACTAATGAAAAACTGTTTTTT; j_call: TRBJ1-4; cdr3_length: 15; clone_size: .; v_call: TRBV2; d_call: TRBD1
cdr3_aa: CASSFHSPNGGYTIYF; cdr3_nt: TGTGCCAGCAGCTTCCACAGCCCAAATGGTGGATACACCATATATTTT; j_call: TRBJ1-3; cdr3_length: 16; clone_size: once; v_call: TRBV5-4; d_call: .
cdr3_aa: CASKSGRAVHEQYF; cdr3_nt: TGTGCCAGCAAAAGCGGGAGGGCCGTCCACGAGCAGTACTTC; j_call: TRBJ2-7; cdr3_length: 14; clone_size: .; v_call: TRBV6-5; d_call: TRBD2
cdr3_aa: CASSLQVGLNTEAFF; cdr3_nt: TGTGCCAGCAGTTTACAAGTGGGGCTGAACACTGAAGCTTTCTTT; j_call: TRBJ1-1; cdr3_length: 15; clone_size: .; v_call: TRBV28; d_call: .
cdr3_aa: CASSGTTPGQGNQPQHF; cdr3_nt: TGTGCCAGCAGTGGAACTACCCCGGGACAGGGAAATCAGCCCCAGCATTTT; j_call: TRBJ1-5; cdr3_length: 17; clone_size: once; v_call: TRBV2; d_call: TRBD1
cdr3_aa: CASGLEWSGTTDTQYF; cdr3_nt: TGTGCTAGTGGTTTGGAGTGGAGCGGTACCACAGATACGCAGTATTTT; j_call: TRBJ2-3; cdr3_length: 16; clone_size: .; v_call: TRBV12-5; d_call: .
cdr3_aa: CAISGTSNEQYF; cdr3_nt: TGTGCCATCAGTGGGACTAGCAACGAGCAGTACTTC; j_call: TRBJ2-7; cdr3_length: 12; clone_size: .; v_call: TRBV10-3; d_call: TRBD2
cdr3_aa: CASSDRDSWDIQYF; cdr3_nt: TGTGCCAGCAGTGACAGGGATTCCTGGGACATTCAGTACTTC; j_call: TRBJ2-4; cdr3_length: 14; clone_size: .; v_call: TRBV2; d_call: .
cdr3_aa: CASSLDSLSGANVLTF; cdr3_nt: TGTGCCAGCAGCTTGGACTCTCTCTCTGGGGCCAACGTCCTGACTTTC; j_call: TRBJ2-6; cdr3_length: 16; clone_size: .; v_call: TRBV5-4; d_call: .
cdr3_aa: CASSIQTGYNQPQHF; cdr3_nt: TGTGCCAGCAGCATACAGACAGGGTACAATCAGCCCCAGCATTTT; j_call: TRBJ1-5; cdr3_length: 15; clone_size: once; v_call: TRBV7-2; d_call: TRBD1
cdr3_aa: CASSVFGTIYF; cdr3_nt: TGTGCCAGCAGCGTCTTCGGCACCATATATTTT; j_call: TRBJ1-3; cdr3_length: 11; clone_size: .; v_call: TRBV28; d_call: .
cdr3_aa: CASSPLVEGTYNEQFF; cdr3_nt: TGTGCCAGCAGCCCCCTAGTGGAGGGCACCTACAATGAGCAGTTCTTC; j_call: TRBJ2-1; cdr3_length: 16; clone_size: .; v_call: TRBV9; d_call: .
cdr3_aa: CASSYYSPRTGSGYTF; cdr3_nt: TGTGCCAGCAGTTACTACTCACCCCGGACAGGGTCCGGCTACACCTTC; j_call: TRBJ1-2; cdr3_length: 16; clone_size: .; v_call: TRBV6-5; d_call: TRBD1
cdr3_aa: CASSPPYPDRMYEQYF; cdr3_nt: TGTGCCAGCAGTCCCCCCTACCCGGACAGAATGTACGAGCAGTACTTC; j_call: TRBJ2-7; cdr3_length: 16; clone_size: .; v_call: TRBV28; d_call: .
cdr3_aa: CASSEVGTDTQYF; cdr3_nt: TGTGCCAGCAGTGAAGTAGGCACAGATACGCAGTATTTT; j_call: TRBJ2-3; cdr3_length: 13; clone_size: .; v_call: TRBV6-1; d_call: .
cdr3_aa: CASSPRDFMNTEAFF; cdr3_nt: TGTGCCAGCAGCCCCCGGGATTTCATGAACACTGAAGCTTTCTTT; j_call: TRBJ1-1; cdr3_length: 15; clone_size: .; v_call: TRBV9; d_call: .
cdr3_aa: CASTSAGTLYNEQFF; cdr3_nt: TGTGCCAGCACCTCAGCGGGGACTCTATACAATGAGCAGTTCTTC; j_call: TRBJ2-1; cdr3_length: 15; clone_size: .; v_call: TRBV27; d_call: TRBD2